This is a list of T cell receptor beta chains from one sample in a study of T-cell reconstitution after alpha-beta-depleted transplantation in children. TCRdb analysed the PCR reads with MiXCR anew, one entry per CDR3 protein. The sample has over 400,000 distinct CDR3 sequences, approximately 42% seen once. The material was PBMCs, obtained before TCRalphabeta/CD19-depleted stem cell transplant. The origin of the receptors is a girl between 2 and 10 years old with aplastic anemia, due to receive a stem cell transplant. Each CDR3 is given with its conserved first and last residue. The D gene is left open where the match is weak. Part of the rows lack a size; the others show once, few, many or a class for expanded clones.

V gene	D gene	clone size	J gene	CDR3 protein	CDR3 DNA
TRBV6-5	.	many	TRBJ2-5	CASSYSIAGETQYF	TGTGCCAGCAGTTACTCAATTGCGGGCGAGACCCAGTACTTC
TRBV28	.	once	TRBJ1-1	CASSGEEAGGRMNTEAFF	TGTGCCAGCAGTGGGGAGGAGGCGGGGGGTAGGATGAACACTGAAGCTTTCTTT
TRBV20-1	.	.	TRBJ2-7	CSARDGSQEYEQYF	TGCAGTGCTAGAGATGGATCCCAGGAATACGAGCAGTACTTC
TRBV29-1	.	many	TRBJ2-3	CSVDAGVGADTQYF	TGCAGCGTTGATGCAGGGGTGGGGGCAGATACGCAGTATTTT
TRBV6-1	TRBD2	.	TRBJ2-7	CANSRSGDSYEQYF	TGTGCCAACAGCCGTAGCGGGGATTCCTACGAGCAGTACTTC
TRBV20-1	TRBD2	many	TRBJ2-1	CSASVTSGRVGEQFF	TGCAGTGCTAGCGTGACTAGCGGGAGGGTCGGGGAGCAGTTCTTC
TRBV20-1	TRBD1	.	TRBJ2-1	CSSGQGATGSSYNEQFF	TGCAGTTCTGGACAGGGGGCTACCGGGAGCTCCTACAATGAGCAGTTCTTC
TRBV7-2	.	once	TRBJ2-5	CASSLEGLSRETQYF	TGTGCCAGCAGCTTAGAGGGACTGTCCCGGGAGACCCAGTACTTC
TRBV20-1	TRBD2	.	TRBJ2-1	CSAGGIRLAGGTYNEQFF	TGCAGTGCTGGGGGTATCAGACTAGCGGGAGGGACCTACAATGAGCAGTTCTTC
TRBV7-2	TRBD1	few	TRBJ2-6	CASSLAVGRGPSGANVLTF	TGTGCCAGCAGCTTAGCTGTAGGCAGGGGGCCATCTGGGGCCAACGTCCTGACTTTC
TRBV28	.	.	TRBJ2-5	CASSLGSGAQYF	TGTGCCAGCAGTTTGGGGAGTGGGGCCCAGTACTTC
TRBV5-6	.	few	TRBJ1-1	CASSLVGYFEAFF	TGTGCCAGCAGCTTGGTGGGGTACTTTGAAGCTTTCTTT
TRBV11-2	.	many	TRBJ1-2	CASSLVGQKGGYTF	TGTGCCAGCAGCTTGGTCGGACAGAAGGGCGGCTACACCTTC
TRBV2	.	many	TRBJ1-1	CASRPAARTEAFF	TGTGCCAGCCGACCCGCGGCCCGGACTGAAGCTTTCTTT
TRBV6-1	.	few	TRBJ2-2	CASLGAGYTGELFF	TGTGCCAGCTTAGGGGCAGGGTACACCGGGGAGCTGTTTTTT
TRBV5-1	TRBD1	.	TRBJ1-1	CASSLGLGQYSNTEAFF	TGCGCCAGCAGCTTGGGCCTGGGACAGTACTCGAACACTGAAGCTTTCTTT
TRBV20-1	.	.	TRBJ2-5	CSARVRTAQRETQYF	TGCAGTGCTAGAGTGAGGACAGCCCAGCGAGAGACCCAGTACTTC
TRBV20-1	.	many	TRBJ1-1	CSARAPGGVAHTEAFF	TGCAGTGCTAGAGCCCCCGGGGGGGTCGCCCACACTGAAGCTTTCTTT
TRBV28	.	.	TRBJ2-3	CASSRLDPSTDTQYF	TGTGCCAGCAGTCGACTAGATCCTAGCACAGATACGCAGTATTTT
TRBV5-1	TRBD2	.	TRBJ2-2	CASSLRGIPRLAGFTGELFF	TGCGCCAGCAGCTTGCGAGGGATTCCCCGACTAGCGGGATTCACCGGGGAGCTGTTTTTT
TRBV7-2	.	.	TRBJ2-3	CASSLGSFYTDTQYF	TGTGCCAGCAGCTTGGGCAGTTTCTACACAGATACGCAGTATTTT
TRBV2	TRBD1	.	TRBJ2-6	CASRAGTGGLTGANVLTF	TGTGCCAGCAGGGCCGGGACAGGGGGCCTCACTGGGGCCAACGTCCTGACTTTC
TRBV28	.	many	TRBJ2-7	CASSFYPTGTYEQYF	TGTGCCAGCAGTTTTTATCCGACAGGCACCTACGAGCAGTACTTC
TRBV6-1	.	once	TRBJ1-2	CASSEGGGNYGYTF	TGTGCCAGCAGTGAGGGTGGGGGAAACTATGGCTACACCTTC
TRBV21-1	.	.	TRBJ1-4	CASSKGVMYEKLFF	TGTGCCAGCAGCAAAGGGGTTATGTATGAAAAACTGTTTTTT
TRBV5-1	TRBD2	few	TRBJ2-7	CASSLDASGSSYEQYF	TGCGCCAGCAGCTTGGACGCTAGCGGGAGCTCCTACGAGCAGTACTTC
TRBV7-2	.	.	TRBJ2-3	CATSFKERLTDTQYF	TGTGCCACCTCCTTTAAGGAGCGGCTCACAGATACGCAGTATTTT
TRBV28	.	.	TRBJ2-1	CAIRNLKGYNEQFF	TGTGCCATCAGGAATCTCAAGGGTTACAATGAGCAGTTCTTC
TRBV6-1	TRBD1	.	TRBJ2-1	CASNRQGANNEQFF	TGTGCCAGCAATAGACAGGGGGCTAACAATGAGCAGTTCTTC
TRBV6-2/TRBV6-3	.	.	TRBJ2-5	CASSYIRETQYF	TGTGCCAGCAGTTACATACGGGAGACCCAGTACTTC
TRBV20-1	.	.	TRBJ2-1	CSAKPRGATGSSYNEQFF	TGCAGTGCAAAACCCCGAGGTGCTACCGGTTCTAGTTACAATGAGCAGTTCTTC
TRBV2	.	.	TRBJ1-1	CASRIRGHTEAFF	TGTGCCAGCAGAATCCGGGGGCACACTGAAGCTTTCTTT
TRBV7-2	TRBD2	many	TRBJ2-3	CASSFGGADTQYF	TGTGCCAGCAGCTTCGGGGGGGCAGATACGCAGTATTTT
TRBV12-3/TRBV12-4	.	.	TRBJ2-7	CASSTGNEQYF	TGTGCCAGCTCCACAGGGAACGAGCAGTACTTC
TRBV4-3	TRBD2	many	TRBJ2-5	CASSQEGSVAGAGDETQYF	TGCGCCAGCAGCCAAGAAGGGTCGGTAGCGGGAGCTGGGGATGAGACCCAGTACTTC
TRBV28	.	.	TRBJ2-7	CASSLTLYEQYF	TGTGCCAGCAGTTTAACCTTATACGAGCAGTACTTC
TRBV11-2	TRBD1	.	TRBJ1-3	CAFRGQGGSGNTIYF	TGTGCCTTTCGTGGACAGGGGGGCTCTGGAAACACCATATATTTT
TRBV2	.	.	TRBJ2-1	CASSTPGRRSYNEQFF	TGTGCCAGCAGCACACCCGGAAGAAGGTCCTACAATGAGCAGTTCTTC